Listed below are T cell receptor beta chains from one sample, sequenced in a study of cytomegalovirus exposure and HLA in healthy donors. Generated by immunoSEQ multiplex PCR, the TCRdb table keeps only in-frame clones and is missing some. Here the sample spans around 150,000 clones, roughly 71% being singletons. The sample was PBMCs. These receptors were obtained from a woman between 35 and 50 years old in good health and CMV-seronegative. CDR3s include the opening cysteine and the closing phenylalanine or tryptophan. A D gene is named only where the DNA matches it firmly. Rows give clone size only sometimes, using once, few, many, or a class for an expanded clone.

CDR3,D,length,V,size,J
CASNADRGLGEKLFF,TRBD1,15,TRBV6-1,-,TRBJ1-4
CATSRDSATQRADTQYF,-,17,TRBV15,few,TRBJ2-3
CAWSGSLDRGAFF,TRBD1,13,TRBV30,-,TRBJ1-1
CASTGGWGPNQPQHF,-,15,TRBV2,-,TRBJ1-5
CASSLGTASYGYTF,TRBD1,14,TRBV6-5,-,TRBJ1-2
CASSFRIQGAQETQYF,TRBD1,16,TRBV28,once,TRBJ2-5
CSAGQRGEQYF,-,11,TRBV29-1,few,TRBJ2-7
CASSRSGVNTGELFF,TRBD2,15,TRBV7-7,-,TRBJ2-2
CASSLGDRANYGYTF,TRBD1,15,TRBV7-2,few,TRBJ1-2
CASSLDSGGGQPQHF,TRBD1,15,TRBV5-1,few,TRBJ1-5
CASSPSGTRPHYEQYF,TRBD2,16,TRBV7-9,-,TRBJ2-7
CAWQINRASGGYTF,-,14,TRBV30,-,TRBJ1-2
CSVSQGTTEAFF,-,12,TRBV29-1,-,TRBJ1-1
CASSQGNGGREGYTF,-,15,TRBV14,-,TRBJ1-2
CASSVGSLYSNQPQHF,-,16,TRBV6-1,once,TRBJ1-5
CASSQPQGVRNEKLFF,-,16,TRBV4-1,-,TRBJ1-4
CASSQVTAGAPNYGYTF,-,17,TRBV4-2,-,TRBJ1-2
CASSPTGQVPGNTIYF,TRBD1,16,TRBV19,-,TRBJ1-3
CASSLQGWHEQYF,-,13,TRBV5-8,few,TRBJ2-7
CASSETSGTYNEQFF,TRBD2,15,TRBV9,-,TRBJ2-1
CASSIGGFYGYTF,-,13,TRBV19,-,TRBJ1-2
CAWGRDSYGYTF,TRBD1,12,TRBV30,-,TRBJ1-2
CASQTPAGNTEAFF,-,14,TRBV25-1,-,TRBJ1-1